Sequencing of this T cell receptor (beta chain) was carried out in a study of T cell clusters in autoimmune cytopenias. Whole-study results and caveats: A dominant lymphoma-associated repertoire apparently masked the cluster-lack signature in secondary cytopenia versus chronic lymphocytic leukemia. Compared with active autoimmune hepatitis patients, healthy donors showed 2.5 to 3-fold more exclusive TRB clusters. Primary autoimmune cytopenia patients appeared to lack physiological T cell clusters present in healthy donors. TRB repertoire shifts in secondary cytopenia and chronic lymphocytic leukemia mostly reflected lymphoma, not autoimmunity.

TRB rearrangements were amplified by touch-down multiplex PCR with mixed TRB-A/B primers. With the multiplex PCR reads reprocessed, TCRdb shows one record per CDR3 protein and no DNA. This table lists about 1,100 distinct CDR3 sequences. Some 40,000 genome equivalents of blood DNA were amplified for TRB. This clonotype is labeled medium-sized based on frequency. Its antigen is as yet unknown. The length of the CDR3 is 13 residues. The germline V gene encodes CDR1 LNHDA and CDR2 SQIVND (reference sequence). The TCR comes from a human donor with an autoimmune cytopenia or autoimmune hepatitis (not recorded which). The chain carries TRBV19 and TRBJ1-5. Sequenced: peripheral blood. The CDR3 spells CASAGGGNQPQHF.